The next 23 T cell receptor beta chains were all read from a single sample in a study of beta chain features in type 1 diabetes. Broader study findings: Shorter TCRB CDR3s, moderately but significantly so, were found in Type 1 diabetes patients in all four CD4+ subsets.

The study reverse transcribed the entire isolated RNA, so it sequenced expressed TCRB transcripts. The table came from immunoSEQ multiplex PCR; TCRdb's copy has only in-frame clones and leaves some out. The repertoire holds 240,000 or so clones, with 11% to 15% as singletons. No cognate antigen is known for these TCRs. The sample comprised naive CD4+ T cells from blood. The receptors were sampled from a young man with type 1 diabetes.

The chain joins TRBV5-4 to TRBJ1-2, with D hard to call. Germline V lookup: CDR1 SGHNT, CDR2 YYREEE (reference sequence). The CDR3 spans 14 residues. The germline V and J ends were trimmed by 2 bases and 5 bases, with 13 bases remaining between them. In nucleotides, the CDR3 is TGTGCCAGCAGCTTACAAACAGCCCTTTATGGCTACACCTTC. Residues: CASSLQTALYGYTF.

This clone was picked up a small number of times. The chain recombines TRBV23-1 with TRBJ1-6; tentatively, D is TRBD1 (5 bases). TRBV23-1 is treated as an ORF (open reading frame) with a function not yet certain. This CDR3 is built from 17 residues. V lost 0 bases to trimming and J lost 8 bases, with 17 bases between them. The CDR3 protein is CASSQSNRGCPDSPLHF. For the CDR3, the DNA is TGCGCCAGCAGTCAATCTAATAGGGGATGTCCGGATTCACCCCTCCACTTT.

This clone was observed a few times. The V gene is TRBV18, the J gene TRBJ1-5, with no clear D. Trimming cost V 3 bases and J 6 bases, with 15 bases left between them. Germline-derived CDR1 and CDR2 are KGHSH and LQKENI. There are 15 residues in the CDR3. CDR3 sequence reads: CASSPRAQEGQPQHF. The CDR3 nucleotides read TGTGCCAGCTCACCGCGGGCCCAGGAGGGTCAGCCCCAGCATTTT.

J is TRBJ1-5 and V is TRBV5-1, with TRBD1 matching 7 bases. Germline trimming cut 0 bases from V and 3 bases from J; bases unmatched to any gene: 3. The CDR3 runs 15 residues. Per germline, CDR1 SGHRS and CDR2 YFSETQ. CDR3 region: CASSLGQGINQPQHF. The CDR3 DNA is TGCGCCAGCAGCTTGGGACAGGGTATCAATCAGCCCCAGCATTTT.

The chain uses TRBV5-1 and TRBJ2-1, with 7 bases aligning to TRBD1. The V gene end was trimmed by 4 bases and the J gene end by 0 bases; junction bases not matched to a gene: 7. CDR1 SGHRS and CDR2 YFSETQ come from the germline V gene. The CDR3 has 16 residues. The CDR3 DNA reads TGCGCCAGCAGCACACAGGGGCCTAGCTCCTACAATGAGCAGTTCTTC. It is translated as CASSTQGPSSYNEQFF.

This clone was seen more than once but under ten times. The V call is TRBV25-1, the J call TRBJ2-3; D ambiguous. CDR1 and CDR2 (germline): MGHDK, SYGVNS. V lost 2 bases, J lost 4 bases, and 10 bases lay in between. CDR3 length equals 14 residues. CDR3 residues: CASSEVGGADTQYF. The CDR3 DNA reads TGTGCCAGCAGTGAAGTGGGTGGAGCAGATACGCAGTATTTT.

This clone came up a few times. In DNA, the CDR3 is TGTGCCAGCAGTTCTCCCGAGGGCGGGAGGGGTGGAGATACGCAGTATTTT. Translated, it gives CASSSPEGGRGGDTQYF. This sequence joins TRBV27 and TRBJ2-3; 9 nucleotides align to TRBD2. Germline CDR1 is MNHEY and CDR2 is SMNVEV (reference sequence). V trimming: 4 bases; J trimming: 5 bases; junction bases outside the gene matches: 13. The CDR3 contains 17 residues.

This clone showed up just a few times. The chain joins TRBV7-2 to TRBJ2-1; TRBD2 matches 10 bases. This CDR3 is 15 amino acids long. Per the germline V gene, CDR1 is SGHTA and CDR2 is FQGNSA. V dropped 1 base and J dropped 7; count of bases not matched to a gene: 4. The CDR3 spells CASSLGLAGLNEQFF. CDR3 bases: TGTGCCAGCAGCTTAGGACTAGCGGGCCTTAATGAGCAGTTCTTC.

The rearrangement links TRBV25-1 to TRBJ2-1, with 8 bases lining up with TRBD2. The CDR3 runs to 15 residues. CDR1 is MGHDK, CDR2 SYGVNS, per germline. Trimming removed 6 bases from V and 4 bases from J; junction bases left unmatched: 8. CDR3 nucleotides: TGTGCCAGCAGAGGCGCGGGAGGCGGTTACAATGAGCAGTTCTTC. Protein product: CASRGAGGGYNEQFF.

This clone has a handful of counts. The same CDR3 is also encoded by other DNA sequences in this sample. V usage is TRBV5-1 and J usage is TRBJ2-7, with 8 positions matching TRBD1. CDR3 length: 15 residues. The germline gives CDR1 SGHRS, CDR2 YFSETQ. After removal of 0 bases from V and 1 base from J, the junction contained 3 bases not matched to a gene. CDR3 in DNA: TGCGCCAGCAGCTTGGGTGGACAGGGTTCCTACGAGCAGTACTTC. Encoded protein: CASSLGGQGSYEQYF.

This clone was seen a few times. The chain combines TRBV7-9 with TRBJ2-3, with 9 nucleotides matching TRBD1. CDR1 SEHNR and CDR2 FQNEAQ come from the germline V gene (reference sequence). Trimming took 6 bases from V and 1 from J; bases not matched to a gene: 5. This CDR3 comprises 15 residues. CDR3 bases: TGTGCCAGCAGAGCCGGGACAGGGCGCACAGATACGCAGTATTTT. Translation: CASRAGTGRTDTQYF.

There are a few counts of this clone. The rearrangement links TRBV12-5 to TRBJ2-7; 7 positions match TRBD1. Germline-derived CDR1 and CDR2 are LGHNT and FRNRAP. CDR3 size: 14 residues. J gave up 6 bases and V 0 bases, and 5 bases lay outside the gene matches. The CDR3, as DNA: TGTGCTAGTGGTTTGGTTCAGGGGGTCTCCGAGCAGTACTTC. Amino acid sequence: CASGLVQGVSEQYF.

This clone was picked up a small number of times. The V and J genes are TRBV4-1 and TRBJ1-6; D remains unclear. Trimming took 1 base from V and 10 from J, leaving 14 bases between them. Germline-derived CDR1 and CDR2 are MGHRA and YSYEKL. The CDR3 extends over 15 amino acids. The CDR3 bases are TGCGCCAGCAGCCAAGGGGCAGGTCTTCGGTCACCCCTCCACTTT. Its translation: CASSQGAGLRSPLHF.

The chain links TRBV5-1 to TRBJ2-1, with 7 bases fitting TRBD1. Germline V gene data show CDR1 as SGHRS and CDR2 as YFSETQ. Trimming removed 5 bases from V and 5 bases from J; junction bases left unmatched: 13. CDR3 length: 16 amino acids. CDR3: CASRAPAGTADNEQFF. In DNA, the CDR3 is TGCGCCAGCAGAGCCCCAGCCGGGACAGCCGACAATGAGCAGTTCTTC.

This clone has more than one count but fewer than ten. This sequence joins TRBV6-6 and TRBJ1-2, with D maybe TRBD1 (6 bases). Trimming pared 6 bases from V and 3 bases from J, leaving 11 bases between. The germline CDR1 and CDR2 sequences are MNHNY and SVGAGI (reference sequence). The CDR3 consists of 13 residues. The CDR3 DNA follows: TGTGCCAGCAGCAACAGGGATGACTATGGCTACACCTTC. The encoded protein is CASSNRDDYGYTF.

This clone was seen only a few times. The CDR3 DNA follows: TGTGCCAGCAGCTTAGGAGCACAAGAGACCCAGTACTTC. This sequence encodes CASSLGAQETQYF. V gene TRBV11-2 combines with J gene TRBJ2-5; D remains ambiguous. V shed 1 base and J shed 2 bases, with 5 bases lying between them. This CDR3 region has 13 residues. Germline assignment: CDR1 SGHAT and CDR2 FQNNGV.

This sequence joins TRBV10-3 and TRBJ1-2; D remains unclear. V was trimmed by 3 bases and J by 2 bases, leaving 7 bases between them. This CDR3 is built from 13 residues. CDR1 ENHRY and CDR2 SYGVKD come from the germline V gene. The CDR3 loop reads CAISETENYGYTF. CDR3 in DNA: TGTGCCATCAGTGAAACAGAAAACTATGGCTACACCTTC.

In its sample, this clone was seen a few times. The J gene is TRBJ2-3, the V gene TRBV5-6, with D possibly TRBD2 on 5 matching bases. The germline V gene has CDR1 SGHDT and CDR2 YYEEEE. This CDR3 contains 14 residues. V was clipped by 0 bases and J by 6 bases, with 11 bases between them. This CDR3 reads CASSLGSSMDTQYF. In DNA form, the CDR3 reads TGTGCCAGCAGCTTGGGCTCTAGCATGGATACGCAGTATTTT.

The sample holds a few counts of this clone. The genes are TRBV5-6 and TRBJ1-5; D unclear. With 4 bases removed from V and 7 bases from J, the gap between germline ends came to 15 bases. CDR1 and CDR2 from the germline V gene are SGHDT and YYEEEE. The CDR3 sequence is 14 residues long. The CDR3 loop reads CASSNEGIGQPQHF. CDR3 DNA: TGTGCCAGCAGCAACGAGGGTATCGGGCAGCCCCAGCATTTT.

This clone has only a few counts. This chain uses TRBV29-1 with TRBJ2-2; D remains unclear. Germline lookup yields CDR1 SQVTM and CDR2 ANQGSEA. V was shortened by 6 bases and J by 0 bases, with 11 bases between the two germline ends. The CDR3 runs 14 residues. The CDR3 sequence is CSVPGFSNTGELFF. DNA of the CDR3: TGCAGCGTCCCCGGGTTTTCGAACACCGGGGAGCTGTTTTTT.

In this sample, this clone turned up a few times. The rearrangement joins TRBV19 to TRBJ2-7; a possible D gene is TRBD1 (6 bases). The germline CDR1 and CDR2 sequences are LNHDA and SQIVND (reference sequence). This CDR3 comprises 15 residues. The V end was cut by 4 bases, the J end by 0 bases, with 13 bases between. Here the CDR3 reads CASSTQGRGSYEQYF. DNA for the CDR3: TGTGCCAGTAGTACACAGGGAAGGGGCTCCTACGAGCAGTACTTC.

Remarks on this clone: The identical CDR3 is also encoded by other nucleotide sequences in the sample. V usage is TRBV29-1 and J usage is TRBJ1-1, with D tentatively TRBD1 (5 bases). V was cut by 3 bases and J by 0 bases, with 8 bases left in between. Germline V gene data show CDR1 as SQVTM and CDR2 as ANQGSEA. The CDR3 has 13 residues. CDR3 sequence (DNA): TGCAGCGTTGATAGGGGATTGAACACTGAAGCTTTCTTT. It yields the protein CSVDRGLNTEAFF.

The chain employs TRBV2 and TRBJ1-2, with 10 bases aligning to TRBD1. J lost 8 bases, V lost 1 base, and 7 bases had no gene match. CDR1 is SNHLY and CDR2 is FYNNEI in the germline V gene. The CDR3 has 15 amino acids. The CDR3 bases are TGTGCCAGCAGTGAAGTGCGGACAGGGGGAAGAGGCTACACCTTC. Its translation is CASSEVRTGGRGYTF.